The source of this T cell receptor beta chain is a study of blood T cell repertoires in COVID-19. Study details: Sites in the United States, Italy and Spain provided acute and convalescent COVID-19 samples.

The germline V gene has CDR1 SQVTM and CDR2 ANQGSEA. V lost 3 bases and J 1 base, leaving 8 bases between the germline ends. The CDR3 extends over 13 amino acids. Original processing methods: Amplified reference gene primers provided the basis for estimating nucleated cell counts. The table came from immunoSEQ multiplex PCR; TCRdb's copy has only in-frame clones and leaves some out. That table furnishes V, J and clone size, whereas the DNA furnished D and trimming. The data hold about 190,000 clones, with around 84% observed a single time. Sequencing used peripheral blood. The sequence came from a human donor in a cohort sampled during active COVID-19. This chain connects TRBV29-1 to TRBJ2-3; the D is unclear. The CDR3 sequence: CSVDERGTDTQYF. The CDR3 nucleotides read TGCAGCGTTGATGAACGGGGCACAGATACGCAGTATTTT.